Each of the 32 T cell receptor beta chains below was sequenced from the same sample in a study of blood T cell repertoires in COVID-19. The protocol was immunoSEQ multiplex PCR, while the TCRdb copy is restricted to in-frame clones and leaves out a portion. The repertoire has around 35,000 clones, roughly 85% of them found once; the top ten carry 7.3%. Specimen: peripheral blood. These receptor sequences come from a human donor in a cohort sampled during active COVID-19.

The chain joins TRBV10-3 to TRBJ1-2; a possible D gene is TRBD1 (5 bases). V lost 0 bases to trimming and J lost 5 bases, with 7 bases between them. CDR3 size: 13 residues. Germline V gives CDR1 ENHRY, CDR2 SYGVKD. CDR3 protein: CAISESDSYGYTF. For the CDR3, the DNA is TGTGCCATCAGTGAGTCTGACAGTTATGGCTACACCTTC.

This chain joins TRBV7-6 and TRBJ2-7; D is ambiguous. The CDR3 covers 13 residues. With 5 bases removed from V and 2 bases from J, the gap between germline ends came to 10 bases. CDR1 is SGHVS, CDR2 FNYEAQ, per germline. DNA for the CDR3: TGTGCCAGCAGCCCCGGCAGGACCTACGAGCAGTACTTC. It encodes CASSPGRTYEQYF.

The CDR3 DNA is TGCAGCGTTGAAGATTGGAGACAGGGTCGTCCCCAAGAGACCCAGTACTTC. Translated: CSVEDWRQGRPQETQYF. The chain joins TRBV29-1 to TRBJ2-5, with 7 bases matching TRBD1. Germline V gene lookup returns CDR1 SQVTM and CDR2 ANQGSEA. Losses at the gene ends were 0 bases for V and 1 base for J; bases not matched to a gene: 11. The CDR3 consists of 17 residues.

V and J are TRBV30 and TRBJ1-5; 8 nucleotides agree with TRBD1. There are 16 residues in the CDR3. Trimming at V came to 6 bases and at J to 0 bases, leaving 10 bases not matched to a gene. CDR1 and CDR2 (germline): GTSNPN, SVGIG (reference sequence). CDR3 DNA: TGTGCCTGCCACGGACAGGGTCGGGATAGCAATCAGCCCCAGCATTTT. This gives the protein CACHGQGRDSNQPQHF. Looking up the rest from reference TRBV30 and TRBJ1-5 gives the full variable domain: SQTIHQWPATLVQPVGSPLSLECTVEGTSNPNLYWYRQAAGRGLQLLFYSVGIGQISSEVPQNLSASRPQDRQFILSSKKLLLSDSGFYLCACHGQGRDSNQPQHFGDGTRLSIL.

This clone was seen only once. The rearrangement uses TRBV25-1 and TRBJ1-2; D gene ambiguous. In germline, CDR1 is MGHDK, CDR2 SYGVNS. The CDR3 loop spans 14 amino acids. V was pared by 0 bases and J by 4 bases, with 9 bases between. The CDR3 nucleotides read TGTGCCAGCAGTGAATATGAAGACATCTATGGCTACACCTTC. Protein: CASSEYEDIYGYTF.

The V and J genes are TRBV4-2 and TRBJ2-4; 15 bases are a match to TRBD2. Germline V gene data show CDR1 as LGHNA and CDR2 as YNFKEQ. The CDR3 runs 17 residues. V shed 3 bases and J 5 bases; nucleotides not matched to a gene: 5. In DNA, the CDR3 is TGTGCCAGCAGCCATGTGGGACTAGCGGGAGGTCAAAACATTCAGTACTTC. This gives the protein CASSHVGLAGGQNIQYF.

V usage is TRBV5-4 and J usage is TRBJ2-2, with D possibly TRBD2 on 5 matching bases. The CDR3 loop spans 16 amino acids. The germline gives CDR1 SGHNT, CDR2 YYREEE (reference sequence). Trimming removed 4 bases from V and 1 base from J, with 14 bases in between. The DNA for the CDR3 is TGTGCCAGCAGCCCGTTGCCCGGGGTGAACACCGGGGAGCTGTTTTTT. This encodes CASSPLPGVNTGELFF.

This clone came up once. This rearrangement joins TRBV19 to TRBJ1-2; a weak D match, TRBD1 (5 bases). Germline V gene data show CDR1 as LNHDA and CDR2 as SQIVND (reference sequence). CDR3 length: 14 residues. The V end lost 5 bases, the J end lost 0 bases, and 10 bases lay between the germline ends. The CDR3 DNA reads TGTGCCAGTAGTCTTTGGGGCTCTAACTATGGCTACACCTTC. This sequence encodes CASSLWGSNYGYTF.

J is TRBJ2-6 and V is TRBV11-2, with TRBD1 as a possible D gene (6 bases). Trimming removed 7 bases at V and 1 base at J, with 11 bases between. The CDR3 has 15 residues. Germline V gene lookup returns CDR1 SGHAT and CDR2 FQNNGV. The CDR3 coding sequence is TGTGCCAGCACCCGTCAGGGGTCTGGGGCCAACGTCCTGACTTTC. Protein product: CASTRQGSGANVLTF.

The chain uses TRBV6-5 and TRBJ2-3; 9 bases agree with TRBD2. V was clipped by 6 bases and J by 2 bases; unmatched bases: 6. Per the germline V gene, CDR1 is MNHEY and CDR2 is SVGAGI. The CDR3 runs to 15 residues. CDR3 bases: TGTGCCAGCAGCCTGGGACTAGCCGACACAGATACGCAGTATTTT. Translation gives CASSLGLADTDTQYF.

This chain uses TRBV27 with TRBJ2-7; tentatively, D is TRBD2 (6 bases). V lost 5 bases to trimming and J lost 2 bases, with 22 bases between them. Germline CDR1 reads MNHEY; CDR2 reads SMNVEV (reference sequence). The CDR3 extends over 17 amino acids. The CDR3 region has the DNA TGTGCCAGCAGTCCCCCTGCCGGGGACGGAGGGGCCTACGAGCAGTACTTC. This translates into CASSPPAGDGGAYEQYF.

The J gene is TRBJ2-3, the V gene TRBV6-6; no firm D call. The CDR3 sequence is 15 residues long. V was clipped by 0 bases and J by 6 bases, with 13 bases between them. Germline CDR1 is MNHNY and CDR2 is SVGAGI (reference sequence). CDR3 amino acids: CASSYSINGEDTQYF. The CDR3 nucleotides are TGTGCCAGCAGTTACTCGATCAATGGAGAGGATACGCAGTATTTT.

The chain employs TRBV19 and TRBJ2-3; 10 bases are a match to TRBD1. Trimming at V came to 5 bases and at J to 2 bases, leaving 10 bases not matched to a gene. The CDR3 extends over 17 amino acids. Per germline, CDR1 LNHDA and CDR2 SQIVND (reference sequence). CDR3 coding DNA: TGTGCCAGTAGTCGCCACCCGGGACAGGGGTTCACAGATACGCAGTATTTT. It codes for CASSRHPGQGFTDTQYF.

About this clone itself: Additional DNA sequences in this sample encode the identical CDR3. The CDR3 DNA sequence: TGCAGCGTTGGACAGCATTCATACGAGCAGTACTTC. It encodes CSVGQHSYEQYF. The chain couples TRBV29-1 to TRBJ2-7; tentative D call: TRBD1 (5 bases). The V and J ends lost 4 bases and 4 bases respectively, with 11 bases between them. CDR3 length: 12 amino acids. The germline V gene has CDR1 SQVTM and CDR2 ANQGSEA.

This clone was seen only once. This sequence joins TRBV18 and TRBJ2-3; a weak D match, TRBD1 (5 bases). This CDR3 spans 15 amino acids. Germline CDR1 and CDR2: KGHSH and LQKENI. Trimming shortened V by 4 bases and J by 5 bases, and 16 bases separated the two germline ends. The CDR3, as DNA: TGTGCCAGCTCACAGAGACAGCTTTTGGGAGATACGCAGTATTTT. Protein: CASSQRQLLGDTQYF.

In its sample, this clone was seen a few times. The J gene is TRBJ2-2, the V gene TRBV5-1; no definite D call. The germline V and J ends were trimmed by 3 bases and 4 bases, with 13 bases remaining between them. Germline V CDR1 and CDR2: SGHRS, YFSETQ. This CDR3 is built from 15 residues. CDR3 in amino acids: CASSYWALTTGELFF. CDR3 in DNA: TGCGCCAGCAGCTATTGGGCGCTGACCACCGGGGAGCTGTTTTTT.

The J gene is TRBJ2-4, the V gene TRBV2; a possible D gene is TRBD2 (6 bases). Germline V gene sequence: CDR1 SNHLY, CDR2 FYNNEI. This CDR3 has 11 residues. V dropped 6 bases and J dropped 12 bases, with 12 bases sitting between them. CDR3 amino acids: CASSPEGPQYF. The CDR3 nucleotides are TGTGCCAGCAGCCCGGAGGGCCCTCAGTACTTC.

The rearrangement joins TRBV11-2 to TRBJ2-1, with D tentatively TRBD2 (6 bases). The V end was cut by 5 bases, the J end by 5 bases, with 19 bases between. Per germline, CDR1 SGHAT and CDR2 FQNNGV. The CDR3 has 16 amino acids. The CDR3: CASSLYRGLGHNEQFF. The CDR3, as DNA: TGTGCCAGCAGCCTGTATCGGGGGTTGGGACACAATGAGCAGTTCTTC. Using reference TRBV11-2 and TRBJ2-1 for the parts outside the CDR3, the full variable domain is EAGVAQSPRYKIIEKRQSVAFWCNPISGHATLYWYQQILGQGPKLLIQFQNNGVVDDSQLPKDRFSAERLKGVDSTLKIQPAKLEDSAVYLCASSLYRGLGHNEQFFGPGTRLTVL.

The V call is TRBV6-6, the J call TRBJ2-7; possibly TRBD1 for D (6 bases). The CDR3 length is 14 residues. CDR1 is MNHNY, CDR2 SVGAGI, per germline (reference sequence). Trimming took 0 bases from V and 2 from J, leaving 8 bases between them. In DNA form, the CDR3 reads TGTGCCAGCAGTTACTCGACAGGAACCTACGAGCAGTACTTC. It translates to CASSYSTGTYEQYF.

V gene TRBV28 combines with J gene TRBJ2-1; 7 bases agree with TRBD2. This CDR3 is built from 15 residues. V dropped 3 bases and J dropped 6; count of bases not matched to a gene: 8. Germline-derived CDR1 and CDR2 are MDHEN and SYDVKM. The CDR3 loop is CASSLLAGARNEQFF. CDR3 in DNA: TGTGCCAGCAGTTTGCTGGCGGGAGCCCGCAATGAGCAGTTCTTC. Based on the CDR3 plus reference TRBV28 and TRBJ2-1, the full variable domain is DVKVTQSSRYLVKRTGEKVFLECVQDMDHENMFWYRQDPGLGLRLIYFSYDVKMKEKGDIPEGYSVSREKKERFSLILESASTNQTSMYLCASSLLAGARNEQFFGPGTRLTVL.

The gene calls are TRBV28 and TRBJ2-4, with TRBD1 matching over 9 bases. This CDR3 has 14 amino acids. Per the germline V gene, CDR1 is MDHEN and CDR2 is SYDVKM. The trim removed 6 bases at V and 4 bases at J, leaving 4 bases unmatched. As DNA, the CDR3 is TGTGCCAGCAGGGGGGGACAGGGAAAAAACATTCAGTACTTC. This codes for CASRGGQGKNIQYF.

The rearrangement joins TRBV7-2 to TRBJ1-6, with D possibly being TRBD1 (5 bases). This CDR3 comprises 18 residues. Per the germline V gene, CDR1 is SGHTA and CDR2 is FQGNSA. V was pared by 5 bases and J by 10 bases, with 27 bases between. CDR3 sequence: CASSPLGGQRSLWSPLHF. DNA of the CDR3: TGTGCCAGCAGCCCTCTGGGGGGTCAGAGATCGTTGTGGTCACCCCTCCACTTT.

The chain recombines TRBV13 with TRBJ2-7; D perhaps matches TRBD2 (5 bases). Between the trimmed V and J ends, which lost 0 bases and 3 bases, there was a span of 9 bases. CDR3 length: 14 residues. Per germline, CDR1 PRHDT and CDR2 FYEKMQ (reference sequence). The CDR3 DNA is TGTGCCAGCAGCTTAGGAGCGGACCTCTACGAGCAGTACTTC. This codes for CASSLGADLYEQYF.

V usage is TRBV5-1 and J usage is TRBJ2-1; the D gene is possibly TRBD2 (6 bases). Trimming shortened V by 0 bases and J by 9 bases, and 16 bases separated the two germline ends. Per the germline V gene, CDR1 is SGHRS and CDR2 is YFSETQ. This CDR3 contains 15 residues. DNA of the CDR3: TGCGCCAGCAGCTTGGCGGGAGTCTTTACAAGTGAGCAGTTCTTC. Its protein is CASSLAGVFTSEQFF.

In DNA form, the CDR3 reads TGTGCCATCAGTGTCCCCGGGACAGCGACCTACGAGCAGTACTTC. Protein sequence: CAISVPGTATYEQYF. The rearrangement links TRBV10-3 to TRBJ2-7; 7 bases line up with TRBD1. Trimming took 4 bases from V and 2 from J; bases not matched to a gene: 8. CDR1 ENHRY and CDR2 SYGVKD come from the germline V gene. This CDR3 is 15 amino acids long.

The CDR3 DNA reads as TGTGCCAGCAGTGGGACAGGGTTAGGAACCGGGGAGCTGTTTTTT. Translating it yields CASSGTGLGTGELFF. The chain uses TRBV27 and TRBJ2-2; 9 positions match TRBD1. CDR3 length: 15 residues. With 5 bases clipped from V and 5 bases from J, the junction kept 6 bases outside the gene matches. Germline V gene data show CDR1 as MNHEY and CDR2 as SMNVEV (reference sequence).

The rearrangement uses TRBV4-2 and TRBJ1-1; possibly TRBD1 for D (5 bases). From germline, CDR1 is LGHNA and CDR2 YNFKEQ. Trimming stripped 9 bases from V and 1 base from J, with 12 bases between. CDR3 size: 13 residues. CDR3 in amino acids: CASKATGNTEAFF. The CDR3 DNA sequence: TGTGCCAGTAAAGCTACAGGGAACACTGAAGCTTTCTTT.

The chain links TRBV19 to TRBJ1-1; 7 nucleotides match TRBD1. V lost 1 base to trimming and J lost 6 bases; unmatched junction nucleotides: 2. Germline V CDR1 and CDR2: LNHDA, SQIVND (reference sequence). The CDR3 runs to 13 residues. The CDR3 spells CASSIGQGPEAFF. CDR3 bases: TGTGCCAGTAGTATAGGACAGGGTCCTGAAGCTTTCTTT.

This clone has just a few counts. V usage is TRBV25-1 and J usage is TRBJ1-1; D not resolved. The CDR3 length is 12 residues. Between the trimmed V and J ends, which lost 8 bases and 5 bases, there was a span of 12 bases. The germline gives CDR1 MGHDK, CDR2 SYGVNS. The CDR3 region is CASGPSRTEAFF. The CDR3 DNA reads TGTGCCAGCGGCCCCTCGAGGACTGAAGCTTTCTTT.

This clone was detected once. The chain joins TRBV7-9 to TRBJ2-1; the match to TRBD1 covers 8 bases. This CDR3 is built from 16 residues. Trimming cost V 4 bases and J 4 bases; bases outside gene matches: 9. Germline CDR1 is SEHNR and CDR2 is FQNEAQ (reference sequence). The CDR3 region is CASSSPDRETYNEQFF. The CDR3 nucleotides are TGTGCCAGCAGCTCCCCGGACAGGGAAACTTACAATGAGCAGTTCTTC.

The chain carries TRBV7-9 and TRBJ2-7, with D perhaps TRBD2 (5 bases). Germline loops: CDR1 SEHNR, CDR2 FQNEAQ (reference sequence). Between the trimmed V and J ends, which lost 3 bases and 3 bases, there was a span of 15 bases. This CDR3 spans 15 amino acids. CDR3 sequence: CASSFTSGLVYEQYF. Written as DNA, the CDR3 is TGTGCCAGCAGCTTTACCTCAGGACTTGTCTACGAGCAGTACTTC.

The CDR3 bases are TGTGCCAGCAGCTCGGGACTAGCGGGGGTCTACAATGAGCAGTTCTTC. Amino acid sequence: CASSSGLAGVYNEQFF. The chain has TRBV7-9 and TRBJ2-1; 14 bases match TRBD2. The V gene's germline CDR1 is SEHNR and CDR2 FQNEAQ (reference sequence). V was pared by 4 bases and J by 3 bases, with 2 bases of the junction left unmatched. The CDR3 consists of 16 residues.